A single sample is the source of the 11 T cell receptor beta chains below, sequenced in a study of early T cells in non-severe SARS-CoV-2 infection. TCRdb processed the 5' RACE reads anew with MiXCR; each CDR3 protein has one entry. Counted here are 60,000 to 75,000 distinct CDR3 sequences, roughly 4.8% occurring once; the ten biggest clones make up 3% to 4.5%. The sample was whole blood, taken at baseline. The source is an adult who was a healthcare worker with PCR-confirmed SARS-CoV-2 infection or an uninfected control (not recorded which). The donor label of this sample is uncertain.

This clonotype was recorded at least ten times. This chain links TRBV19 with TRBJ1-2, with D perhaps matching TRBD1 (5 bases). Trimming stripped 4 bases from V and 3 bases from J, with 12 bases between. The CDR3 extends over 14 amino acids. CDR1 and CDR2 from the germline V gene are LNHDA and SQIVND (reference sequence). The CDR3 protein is CASSSRQGDYGYTF. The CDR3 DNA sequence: TGTGCCAGTAGTAGTCGGCAGGGAGACTATGGCTACACCTTC.

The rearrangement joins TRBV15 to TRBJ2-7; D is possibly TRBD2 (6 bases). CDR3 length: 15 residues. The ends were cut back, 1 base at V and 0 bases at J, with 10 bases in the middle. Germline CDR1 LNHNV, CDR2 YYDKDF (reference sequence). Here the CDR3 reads CATSRVEGPSYEQYF. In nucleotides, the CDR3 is TGTGCCACCAGCAGAGTGGAGGGGCCCTCCTACGAGCAGTACTTC. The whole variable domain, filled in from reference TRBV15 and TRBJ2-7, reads DAMVIQNPRYQVTQFGKPVTLSCSQTLNHNVMYWYQQKSSQAPKLLFHYYDKDFNNEADTPDNFQSRRPNTSFCFLDIRSPGLGDTAMYLCATSRVEGPSYEQYFGPGTRLTVT.

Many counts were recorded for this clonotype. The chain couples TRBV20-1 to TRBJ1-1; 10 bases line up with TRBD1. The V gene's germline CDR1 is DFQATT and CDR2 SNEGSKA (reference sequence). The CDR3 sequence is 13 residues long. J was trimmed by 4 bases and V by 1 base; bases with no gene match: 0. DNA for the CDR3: TGCAGTGCTAGAGGGACAGGGGGCACTGAAGCTTTCTTT. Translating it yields CSARGTGGTEAFF.

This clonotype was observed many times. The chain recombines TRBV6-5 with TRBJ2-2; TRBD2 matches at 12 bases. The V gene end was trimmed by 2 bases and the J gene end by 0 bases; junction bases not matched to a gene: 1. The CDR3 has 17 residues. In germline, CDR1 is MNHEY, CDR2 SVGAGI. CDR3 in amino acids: CASSYGLAGTNTGELFF. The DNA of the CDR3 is TGTGCCAGCAGTTACGGACTAGCGGGGACGAACACCGGGGAGCTGTTTTTT.

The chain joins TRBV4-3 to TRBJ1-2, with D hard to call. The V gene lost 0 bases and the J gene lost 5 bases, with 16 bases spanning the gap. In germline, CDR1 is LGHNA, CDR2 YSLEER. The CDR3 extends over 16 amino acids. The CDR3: CASSQDTFVRAYGYTF. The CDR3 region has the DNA TGCGCCAGCAGCCAAGATACGTTTGTCCGGGCTTATGGCTACACCTTC.

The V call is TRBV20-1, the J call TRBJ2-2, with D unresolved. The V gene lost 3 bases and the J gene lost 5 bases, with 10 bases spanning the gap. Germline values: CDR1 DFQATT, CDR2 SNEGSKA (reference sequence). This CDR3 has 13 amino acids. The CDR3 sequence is CSASPTETGELFF. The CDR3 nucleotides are TGCAGTGCTAGCCCTACGGAGACCGGGGAGCTGTTTTTT.

This chain's CDR3 is CAISELAGPYEQYF. In nucleotides, the CDR3 is TGTGCCATCAGTGAACTAGCGGGGCCCTACGAGCAGTACTTC. V usage is TRBV10-3 and J usage is TRBJ2-7, with 10 positions matching TRBD2. Unmatched junction bases numbered 1, after V lost 3 bases and J lost 2 bases. CDR3 length: 14 residues. The V gene's germline CDR1 is ENHRY and CDR2 SYGVKD.

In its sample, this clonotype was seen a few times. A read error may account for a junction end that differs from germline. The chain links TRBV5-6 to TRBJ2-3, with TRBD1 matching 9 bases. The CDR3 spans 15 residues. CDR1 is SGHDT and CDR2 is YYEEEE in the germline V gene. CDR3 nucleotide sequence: TGTGCCAGCAGTTTGGGGACAGGGTCCCCAGATACGCAGTATTTT. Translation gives CASSLGTGSPDTQYF.

The CDR3 bases are TGTGCCAGCACCCCGTTTACGGGGTATGGGGACGATACGCAGTATTTT. It encodes CASTPFTGYGDDTQYF. The chain recombines TRBV28 with TRBJ2-3, with D tentatively TRBD1 or TRBD2 (5 bases each). The CDR3 loop spans 16 amino acids. The germline V gene encodes CDR1 MDHEN and CDR2 SYDVKM. V lost 7 bases and J lost 6, with 23 bases in between.

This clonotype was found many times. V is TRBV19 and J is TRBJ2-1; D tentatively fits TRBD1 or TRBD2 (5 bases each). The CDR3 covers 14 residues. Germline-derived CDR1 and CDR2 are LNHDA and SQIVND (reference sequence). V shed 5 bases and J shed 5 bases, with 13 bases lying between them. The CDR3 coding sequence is TGTGCCAGTAGTCCCCGTACGGGACACAATGAGCAGTTCTTC. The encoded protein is CASSPRTGHNEQFF. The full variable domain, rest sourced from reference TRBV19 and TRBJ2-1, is DGGITQSPKYLFRKEGQNVTLSCEQNLNHDAMYWYRQDPGQGLRLIYYSQIVNDFQKGDIAEGYSVSREKKESFPLTVTSAQKNPTAFYLCASSPRTGHNEQFFGPGTRLTVL.

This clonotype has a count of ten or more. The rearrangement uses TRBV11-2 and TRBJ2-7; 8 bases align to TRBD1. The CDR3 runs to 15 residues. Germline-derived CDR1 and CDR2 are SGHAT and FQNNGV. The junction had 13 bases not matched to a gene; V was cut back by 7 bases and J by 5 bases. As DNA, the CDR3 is TGTGCCAGCACAGGACGAGACAGGGGAGTGCACGAGCAGTACTTC. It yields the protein CASTGRDRGVHEQYF.